This TCR beta chain was obtained from a study of blood T cell repertoires in COVID-19. Study processing details: Using reference gene primer amplification, nucleated cell counts were estimated. Data came from immunoSEQ multiplex PCR; TCRdb stores just in-frame clones and leaves some out. The V and J calls and the clone size are those of that table, but D and trimming were determined from the DNA. The sample yields some 380,000 clones, around 89% seen once. Germline CDR1 and CDR2: LNHNV and YYDKDF (reference sequence). The CDR3 is 17 amino acids. V shed 2 bases and J 1 base; nucleotides not matched to a gene: 6.

Material for sequencing was peripheral blood. The receptor comes from a man aged 18 to 29 with active or convalescent COVID-19. V is TRBV15 and J is TRBJ1-1; TRBD1 aligns across 11 bases. The CDR3 reads CATSRSGQGAWNTEAFF. DNA for the CDR3: TGTGCCACCAGCAGATCCGGACAGGGGGCTTGGAACACTGAAGCTTTCTTT.